Sequencing of this T cell receptor (beta chain) was carried out in a study of cytomegalovirus exposure and HLA in healthy donors. CDR1 and CDR2 from the germline V gene are SGHDN and FVKESK. Trimming removed 1 base at V and 3 bases at J, with 10 bases between. The CDR3 runs to 15 residues. The PCR contained 60 Vbeta and 13 Jbeta primers. Sequencing used immunoSEQ multiplex PCR; TCRdb keeps in-frame clones, though not all of them. The data contain around 190,000 clones, around 76% of them singletons. This rearrangement joins TRBV14 to TRBJ1-5, with a tentative D call TRBD1 (5 bases). This TCR was recovered from a man aged 25-45 years in good health and CMV-seronegative. The specimen was PBMCs. CDR3 coding DNA: TGTGCCAGCAGCCAAGCCTCTGGGGCCAATCAGCCCCAGCATTTT. It yields the protein CASSQASGANQPQHF.